These 29 T cell receptor beta chains were sequenced from one sample in a study of graft-versus-host responses after intestinal transplantation. The antigens these receptors bind are not known. TCRdb keeps only in-frame clones here, not all; method: immunoSEQ multiplex PCR. The sample records 100,000 to 130,000 clones, over 80% being singletons. Sequencing was performed on unstimulated CD4+ T cells sorted from spleen or lymph node cells, taken before transplant. Every receptor here comes from a human donor who was the organ donor for an intestinal transplant.

The chain has TRBV5-4 and TRBJ2-7; 11 bases agree with TRBD2. The V gene's germline CDR1 is SGHNT and CDR2 YYREEE (reference sequence). The CDR3 is 14 amino acids. The junction had 7 bases not matched to a gene; V was cut back by 4 bases and J by 7 bases. CDR3 sequence: CASSPGLAAGEQYF. CDR3 sequence (DNA): TGTGCCAGCAGCCCGGGACTAGCGGCGGGAGAGCAGTACTTC.

The V call is TRBV7-9, the J call TRBJ1-5; TRBD1 matches 9 bases. The V gene end was trimmed by 5 bases and the J gene end by 1 base; junction bases not matched to a gene: 15. Germline values: CDR1 SEHNR, CDR2 FQNEAQ (reference sequence). The CDR3 loop spans 19 amino acids. The DNA of the CDR3 is TGTGCCAGCAGCCGCCCCACTACACGACAGGGGGAAAGCAATCAGCCCCAGCATTTT. Translating it yields CASSRPTTRQGESNQPQHF. The full variable domain, its missing parts supplied by reference TRBV7-9 and TRBJ1-5, is DTGVSQNPRHKITKRGQNVTFRCDPISEHNRLYWYRQTLGQGPEFLTYFQNEAQLEKSRLLSDRFSAERPKGSFSTLEIQRTEQGDSAMYLCASSRPTTRQGESNQPQHFGDGTRLSIL.

This sequence joins TRBV5-1 and TRBJ2-5, with 8 bases matching TRBD1. The assigned J gene may be wrong: the sequence end matches TRBJ2-7 better. Germline CDR1 SGHRS, CDR2 YFSETQ. This CDR3 has 13 residues. CDR3 sequence: CASSFDRGSEQYF. The CDR3 coding sequence is TGCGCCAGCAGCTTTGACAGGGGTTCCGAGCAGTACTTC.

J is TRBJ1-1 and V is TRBV11-2; perhaps TRBD1 as D (6 bases). There are 15 residues in the CDR3. V lost 3 bases to trimming and J lost 4 bases, with 15 bases between them. The germline CDR1 and CDR2 sequences are SGHAT and FQNNGV. The CDR3 is CASSFGRRGLTEAFF. The CDR3 region has the DNA TGTGCCAGCAGCTTCGGCCGCCGGGGGCTCACTGAAGCTTTCTTT. Full variable domain (remainder filled in from reference TRBV11-2 and TRBJ1-1): EAGVAQSPRYKIIEKRQSVAFWCNPISGHATLYWYQQILGQGPKLLIQFQNNGVVDDSQLPKDRFSAERLKGVDSTLKIQPAKLEDSAVYLCASSFGRRGLTEAFFGQGTRLTVV.

In its sample, this clone was seen once. V gene TRBV7-6 combines with J gene TRBJ2-2; 7 bases align to TRBD1. CDR3 length equals 15 residues. Germline V lookup: CDR1 SGHVS, CDR2 FNYEAQ. J gave up 1 base and V 4 bases, and 3 bases lay outside the gene matches. Here the CDR3 reads CASSSTGLNTGELFF. The CDR3 bases are TGTGCCAGCAGCTCGACAGGGCTGAACACCGGGGAGCTGTTTTTT.

This sequence joins TRBV10-3 and TRBJ2-7, with D uncertain. This CDR3 is 14 amino acids long. CDR1 is ENHRY, CDR2 SYGVKD, per germline. Between the trimmed V and J ends, which lost 1 base and 3 bases, there was a span of 10 bases. CDR3 nucleotide sequence: TGTGCCATCAGTGAGTATGATAGAGACTACGAGCAGTACTTC. Amino acids: CAISEYDRDYEQYF.

The chain links TRBV6-5 to TRBJ2-3; D is ambiguous. From germline, CDR1 is MNHEY and CDR2 SVGAGI. V gave up 1 base and J gave up 9 bases, with 11 bases separating them. The CDR3 sequence is 13 residues long. The chain's CDR3 is CASSYLGSRTQYF. CDR3 DNA sequence: TGTGCCAGCAGTTACTTGGGGTCCCGGACGCAGTATTTT.

The rearrangement joins TRBV5-4 to TRBJ2-1, with D possibly matching TRBD1 (6 bases). Germline V CDR1 and CDR2: SGHNT, YYREEE (reference sequence). This CDR3 spans 14 amino acids. Trimming stripped 0 bases from V and 5 bases from J, with 9 bases between. The CDR3 here is CASSLGGGHNEQFF. CDR3 sequence (DNA): TGTGCCAGCAGCTTGGGAGGGGGTCACAATGAGCAGTTCTTC.

The CDR3 is CARRETQYF. The CDR3 region has the DNA TGCGCCAGGCGGGAGACCCAGTACTTC. The chain carries TRBV23-1 and TRBJ2-5; D remains unclear. TRBV23-1 counts as an open reading frame of uncertain function. Trimming took 9 bases from V and 5 from J, leaving 4 bases between them. There are 9 residues in the CDR3.

The rearrangement uses TRBV6-1 and TRBJ2-1; no reliable D call. V lost 1 base and J 2 bases, leaving 12 bases between the germline ends. The CDR3 is 16 amino acids. Looked up from germline, CDR1 is MNHNS and CDR2 is SASEGT. Written as DNA, the CDR3 is TGTGCCAGCAGTGAAGGATACAATTACCCCTACAATGAGCAGTTCTTC. Its translation is CASSEGYNYPYNEQFF.

This sequence joins TRBV11-2 and TRBJ1-1; 8 bases align to TRBD1. The germline V gene encodes CDR1 SGHAT and CDR2 FQNNGV. The CDR3 runs to 15 residues. V dropped 1 base and J dropped 4; count of bases not matched to a gene: 5. CDR3 DNA: TGTGCCAGCAGCTTAGCGGGTGGACAGGGCACTGAAGCTTTCTTT. Its translation: CASSLAGGQGTEAFF.

The chain couples TRBV5-1 to TRBJ1-2; D possibly corresponds to TRBD1 (6 bases). This CDR3 is 13 amino acids long. Germline V lookup: CDR1 SGHRS, CDR2 YFSETQ. Trimming removed 3 bases at V and 4 bases at J, with 10 bases between. CDR3 sequence: CASSYGQRYGYTF. The CDR3 DNA reads TGCGCCAGCAGCTACGGACAGCGCTATGGCTACACCTTC.

J is TRBJ2-5 and V is TRBV5-1; D not certain. The J call may not be correct, given that the DNA end is closer to TRBJ2-7. The CDR3 spans 12 residues. In germline, CDR1 is SGHRS, CDR2 YFSETQ. The CDR3 sequence is CASSLVNNEQYF. The CDR3 nucleotides read TGCGCCAGCAGCTTGGTTAATAACGAGCAGTACTTC.

V is TRBV18 and J is TRBJ1-3, with unresolved D. This CDR3 comprises 15 residues. The germline CDR1 and CDR2 sequences are KGHSH and LQKENI. V lost 0 bases, J lost 4 bases, and 10 bases lay in between. Written as DNA, the CDR3 is TGTGCCAGCTCACCACCGCCCGACCTCGGAAACACCATATATTTT. Translated, it gives CASSPPPDLGNTIYF.

The V and J genes are TRBV5-1 and TRBJ1-6; D gene unclear. From germline, CDR1 is SGHRS and CDR2 YFSETQ. This CDR3 spans 16 amino acids. Trimming shortened V by 1 base and J by 0 bases, and 8 bases separated the two germline ends. CDR3 sequence (DNA): TGCGCCAGCAGCTTGTTAACCAACTCCTATAATTCACCCCTCCACTTT. Translated: CASSLLTNSYNSPLHF.

The chain employs TRBV5-6 and TRBJ2-7; the D is unclear. Germline V gives CDR1 SGHDT, CDR2 YYEEEE. V was shortened by 0 bases and J by 9 bases, with 19 bases between the two germline ends. The CDR3 extends over 15 amino acids. DNA of the CDR3: TGTGCCAGCAGCTTGGCCGGCAGTTTTGAATTTGTGCAGTACTTC. It is translated as CASSLAGSFEFVQYF.

V is TRBV29-1 and J is TRBJ1-1; possible D gene TRBD1, 6 bases. Trimming shortened V by 5 bases and J by 1 base, and 14 bases separated the two germline ends. The germline CDR1 and CDR2 sequences are SQVTM and ANQGSEA. The CDR3 is 14 residues long. CDR3 protein: CSVRGLRGNTEAFF. The CDR3 region has the DNA TGCAGCGTTCGGGGGCTCAGGGGGAACACTGAAGCTTTCTTT.

The V call is TRBV11-2, the J call TRBJ2-5; 8 positions match TRBD2. The CDR3 spans 14 residues. Germline values: CDR1 SGHAT, CDR2 FQNNGV. Trimming cost V 7 bases and J 4 bases; bases outside gene matches: 8. In nucleotides, the CDR3 is TGTGCCAGCACGCAAGCGGGAGTACGAGAGACCCAGTACTTC. Its protein product is CASTQAGVRETQYF.

The V call is TRBV6-5, the J call TRBJ1-2, with a possible D match to TRBD1 (5 bases). The germline CDR1 and CDR2 sequences are MNHEY and SVGAGI. This CDR3 has 13 amino acids. V was cut by 2 bases and J by 8 bases, with 12 bases left in between. CDR3 in DNA: TGTGCCAGCAGTTACGAGCGGGGGTACGGCTACACCTTC. This gives the protein CASSYERGYGYTF.

The rearrangement uses TRBV5-1 and TRBJ1-4, with D perhaps matching TRBD1 (5 bases). The CDR3 runs 15 residues. Trimming shortened V by 0 bases and J by 7 bases, and 13 bases separated the two germline ends. The germline gives CDR1 SGHRS, CDR2 YFSETQ. This chain's CDR3 is CASSLGPGSSEKLFF. The CDR3 DNA reads TGCGCCAGCAGCTTGGGGCCAGGGAGTAGTGAAAAACTGTTTTTT.

The gene calls are TRBV2 and TRBJ1-1, with 8 bases aligning to TRBD1. This CDR3 comprises 14 residues. The ends lost 4 bases at V and 4 bases at J; junction bases unmatched: 5. Germline CDR1 and CDR2: SNHLY and FYNNEI. This chain's CDR3 is CASSATGVGTEAFF. The CDR3 nucleotides are TGTGCCAGCAGTGCGACAGGGGTCGGCACTGAAGCTTTCTTT.

In this sample, this clone turned up once. This chain connects TRBV4-2 to TRBJ1-2; tentatively, D is TRBD1 (5 bases). With 5 bases removed from V and 0 bases from J, the gap between germline ends came to 19 bases. The CDR3 extends over 17 amino acids. Looked up from germline, CDR1 is LGHNA and CDR2 is YNFKEQ. The DNA for the CDR3 is TGTGCCAGCAGCTCAAGGAGTGGGCAGGGCACTAACTATGGCTACACCTTC. It codes for CASSSRSGQGTNYGYTF.

This chain joins TRBV4-1 and TRBJ2-3, with a possible D match to TRBD2 (6 bases). This CDR3 has 14 residues. Germline lookup yields CDR1 MGHRA and CDR2 YSYEKL. Trimming took off 5 bases at V and 1 base at J, with 10 bases between the two ends. The CDR3 here is CASSTPGGTDTQYF. CDR3 coding DNA: TGCGCCAGCAGCACTCCGGGAGGCACAGATACGCAGTATTTT.

The rearrangement uses TRBV5-5 and TRBJ1-2; D gene ambiguous. CDR1 and CDR2 from the germline V gene are SGHKS and YYEKEE (reference sequence). V gave up 1 base and J gave up 5 bases, with 6 bases separating them. There are 12 residues in the CDR3. The CDR3 region is CASSLREYGYTF. The CDR3 DNA follows: TGTGCCAGCAGCTTGCGGGAATATGGCTACACCTTC.

The rearrangement joins TRBV9 to TRBJ2-5; 9 positions agree with TRBD1. Germline V lookup: CDR1 SGDLS, CDR2 YYNGEE. V lost 4 bases to trimming and J lost 3 bases; unmatched junction nucleotides: 19. This CDR3 is 19 amino acids long. CDR3 region: CASSPLGGTGSVPKETQYF. The CDR3, as DNA: TGTGCCAGCAGCCCTCTAGGCGGGACAGGGAGCGTCCCTAAAGAGACCCAGTACTTC. Full variable domain (missing parts from reference TRBV9 and TRBJ2-5): DSGVTQTPKHLITATGQRVTLRCSPRSGDLSVYWYQQSLDQGLQFLIQYYNGEERAKGNILERFSAQQFPDLHSELNLSSLELGDSALYFCASSPLGGTGSVPKETQYFGPGTRLLVL.

The chain recombines TRBV11-3 with TRBJ2-1, with D perhaps TRBD1 (6 bases). Trimming cost V 5 bases and J 9 bases, with 8 bases left between them. Germline V gives CDR1 SGHNT, CDR2 YENEEA. This CDR3 contains 11 residues. The CDR3 coding sequence is TGTGCCAGCAGCGGCAGGGGTGAGCAGTTCTTC. Its protein product is CASSGRGEQFF.

This clone was detected once. One end of the junction fails to match germline, which may point to a read error. The same CDR3 arises from other DNA sequences in this sample as well. V usage is TRBV7-7 and J usage is TRBJ1-1; D call uncertain. The CDR3 contains 13 residues. CDR1 is SSHAT and CDR2 is FNYEAQ in the germline V gene (reference sequence). The CDR3 spells CASSLSENTEAFF. The CDR3 DNA is TGTGCTAGCAGCTTAAGTGAGAACACTGAAGCTTTCTTT. The variable domain in full, with the rest retrieved from reference TRBV7-7 and TRBJ1-1, is GAGVSQSPRYKVTKRGQDVTLRCDPISSHATLYWYQQALGQGPEFLTYFNYEAQPDKSGLPSDRFSAERPEGSISTLTIQRTEQRDSAMYRCASSLSENTEAFFGQGTRLTVV.

The CDR3 sequence: CSVDEKTGNTEAFF. The DNA of the CDR3 is TGCAGCGTTGATGAGAAGACAGGGAACACTGAAGCTTTCTTT. The chain has TRBV29-1 and TRBJ1-1, with D perhaps TRBD1 (6 bases). This CDR3 has 14 residues. Germline V lookup: CDR1 SQVTM, CDR2 ANQGSEA. V was cut by 3 bases and J by 1 base, with 12 bases left in between.

This rearrangement joins TRBV7-9 to TRBJ1-4; D is ambiguous. The V end lost 3 bases, the J end lost 8 bases, and 7 bases lay between the germline ends. CDR1 SEHNR and CDR2 FQNEAQ come from the germline V gene (reference sequence). The length of the CDR3 is 12 residues. CDR3 coding DNA: TGTGCCAGCAGCTTGTCACAGGAAAAACTGTTTTTT. Translating it yields CASSLSQEKLFF.